Sequencing of this TCR beta chain was carried out in a study of tumor-infiltrating lymphocytes in primary liver carcinoma. The wider study: There were tumors of stage T1-T3 N0M0, each 4.2 to 10 cm across. Yields of productive TCRbeta reads ranged from roughly 3.5 to 7.5 million per sample and were similar across tissue types.

Starting material for RNA and DNA co-extraction consisted of roughly 20-34 mg of unsorted bulk tissue. To note about this clonotype: What it binds is unknown. An end of the junction differs from the germline gene, which may be a read error.

Study-level points and caveats: Researchers found tumor-adjacent and tumor-blood pairs overlapped less than tumor region pairs.

cDNA specific to TCR beta was made from around 450 ng of total RNA, with a constant-region primer employed for priming. It was through three nested multiplex PCR rounds of slightly modified ARM-PCR that TCR beta libraries arose. Two initial PCR rounds of around 9 cycles each paired TRBV1-TRBV30 forward primers with a C-beta reverse primer. TCRdb reprocessed the multiplex PCR reads with MiXCR, giving one entry per CDR3 protein. The table includes 100,000 to 120,000 distinct CDR3 sequences, roughly 80% detected once. Germline CDR1 reads SGHAT; CDR2 reads FQDESV (reference sequence). The CDR3 loop spans 13 amino acids.

The receptor was derived from a man aged 35-49 years with primary liver carcinoma and hepatitis B virus infection. Sequencing used liver tumor tissue from sampling region 3. The subset was: tumor region T3, left-lateral pole. This sequence joins TRBV11-1 and TRBJ1-6; no firm D call. DNA of the CDR3: TGTGCCTGCAGCCGAACACTGGTTTCACCCCTCCACTTC. It is translated as CACSRTLVSPLHF.